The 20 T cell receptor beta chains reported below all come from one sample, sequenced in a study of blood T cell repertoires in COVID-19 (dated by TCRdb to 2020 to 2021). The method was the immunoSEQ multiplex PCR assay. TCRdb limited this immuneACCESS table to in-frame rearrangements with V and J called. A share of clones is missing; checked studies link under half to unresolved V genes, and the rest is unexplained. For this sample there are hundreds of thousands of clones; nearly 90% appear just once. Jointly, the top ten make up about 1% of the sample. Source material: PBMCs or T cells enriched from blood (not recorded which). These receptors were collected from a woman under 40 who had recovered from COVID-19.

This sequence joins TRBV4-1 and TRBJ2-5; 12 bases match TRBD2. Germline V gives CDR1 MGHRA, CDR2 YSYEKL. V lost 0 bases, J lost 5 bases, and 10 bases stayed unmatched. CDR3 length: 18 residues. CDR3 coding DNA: TGCGCCAGCAGCCAAGATCGGCTAGCGGGAGGGACGGGTGAGACCCAGTACTTC. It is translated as CASSQDRLAGGTGETQYF.

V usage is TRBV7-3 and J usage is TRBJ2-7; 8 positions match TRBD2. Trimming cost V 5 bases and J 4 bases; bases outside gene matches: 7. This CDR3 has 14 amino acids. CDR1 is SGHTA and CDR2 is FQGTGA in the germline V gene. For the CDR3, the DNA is TGTGCCAGCAGCCAAACGGGACTAGAATACGAGCAGTACTTC. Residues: CASSQTGLEYEQYF.

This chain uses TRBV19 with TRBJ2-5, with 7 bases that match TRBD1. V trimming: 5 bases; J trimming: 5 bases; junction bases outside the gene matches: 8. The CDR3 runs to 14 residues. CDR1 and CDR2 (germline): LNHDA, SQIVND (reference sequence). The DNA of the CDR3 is TGTGCCAGTAGTCCAGGGACAGTCGGCGAGACCCAGTACTTC. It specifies CASSPGTVGETQYF.

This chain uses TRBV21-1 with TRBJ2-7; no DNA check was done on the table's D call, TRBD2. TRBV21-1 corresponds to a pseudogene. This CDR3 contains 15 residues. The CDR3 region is CASSDRRWSSYEQYF. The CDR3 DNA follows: TGTGCCAGCAGCGACCGACGGTGGAGCTCCTACGAGCAGTACTTC.

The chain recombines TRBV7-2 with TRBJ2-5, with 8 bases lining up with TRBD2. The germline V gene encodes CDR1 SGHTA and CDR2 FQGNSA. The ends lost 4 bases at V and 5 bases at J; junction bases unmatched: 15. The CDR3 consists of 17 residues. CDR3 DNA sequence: TGTGCCAGCAGCTCCGGGAGGACTAGCCGGAGGCCTGAGACCCAGTACTTC. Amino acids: CASSSGRTSRRPETQYF.

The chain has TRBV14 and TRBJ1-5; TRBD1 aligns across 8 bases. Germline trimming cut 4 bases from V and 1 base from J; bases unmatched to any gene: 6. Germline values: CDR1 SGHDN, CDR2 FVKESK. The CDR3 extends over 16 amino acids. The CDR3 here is CASSRARGQSNQPQHF. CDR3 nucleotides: TGTGCCAGCAGCCGGGCCAGGGGGCAAAGCAATCAGCCCCAGCATTTT. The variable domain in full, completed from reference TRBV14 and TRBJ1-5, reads EAGVTQFPSHSVIEKGQTVTLRCDPISGHDNLYWYRRVMGKEIKFLLHFVKESKQDESGMPNNRFLAERTGGTYSTLKVQPAELEDSGVYFCASSRARGQSNQPQHFGDGTRLSIL.

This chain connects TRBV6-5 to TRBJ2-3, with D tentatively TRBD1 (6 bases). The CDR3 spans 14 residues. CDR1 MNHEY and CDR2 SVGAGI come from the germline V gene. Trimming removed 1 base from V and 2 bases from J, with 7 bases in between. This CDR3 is CASSYWTDTDTQYF. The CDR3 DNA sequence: TGTGCCAGCAGTTACTGGACAGACACAGATACGCAGTATTTT.

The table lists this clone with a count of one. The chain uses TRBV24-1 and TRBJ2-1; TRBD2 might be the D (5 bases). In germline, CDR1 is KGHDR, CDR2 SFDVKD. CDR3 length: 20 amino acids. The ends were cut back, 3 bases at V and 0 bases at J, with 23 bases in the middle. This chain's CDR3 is CATSDPSGETSTNSYNEQFF. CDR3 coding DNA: TGTGCCACCAGTGATCCGTCCGGGGAGACCTCAACAAACTCCTACAATGAGCAGTTCTTC.

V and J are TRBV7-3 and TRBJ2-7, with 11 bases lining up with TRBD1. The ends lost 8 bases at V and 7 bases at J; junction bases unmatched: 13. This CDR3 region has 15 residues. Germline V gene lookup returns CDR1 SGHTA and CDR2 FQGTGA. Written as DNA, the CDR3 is TGTGCCAGCGGTTTCGGGACAGGGGGTTTACGTGAGCAGTACTTC. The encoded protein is CASGFGTGGLREQYF.

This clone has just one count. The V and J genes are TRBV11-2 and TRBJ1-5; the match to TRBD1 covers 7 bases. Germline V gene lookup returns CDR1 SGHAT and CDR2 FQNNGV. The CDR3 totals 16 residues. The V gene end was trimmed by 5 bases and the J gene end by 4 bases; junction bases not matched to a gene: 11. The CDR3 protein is CASSVTTGYQNQPQHF. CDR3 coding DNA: TGTGCCAGCAGCGTGACGACAGGGTACCAAAATCAGCCCCAGCATTTT.

CDR3 coding DNA: TGCAGTGCTAGTAGGCTAGCGGGCTCTAATGAGCAGTTCTTC. Translating it yields CSASRLAGSNEQFF. J is TRBJ2-1 and V is TRBV20-1; the match to TRBD2 covers 8 bases. Trimming at V came to 3 bases and at J to 7 bases, leaving 8 bases not matched to a gene. CDR3 length equals 14 residues. Germline V gene sequence: CDR1 DFQATT, CDR2 SNEGSKA (reference sequence).

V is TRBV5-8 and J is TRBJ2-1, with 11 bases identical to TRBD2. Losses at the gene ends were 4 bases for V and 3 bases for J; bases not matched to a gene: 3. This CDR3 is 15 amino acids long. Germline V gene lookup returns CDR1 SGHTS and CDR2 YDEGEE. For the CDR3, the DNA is TGTGCCAGCAGCCCTGGACTAGCGGGCTACAATGAGCAGTTCTTC. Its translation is CASSPGLAGYNEQFF.

DNA for the CDR3: TGCGCCAGCAGCTTGGACGGGACAGACGATAGCAATCAGCCCCAGCATTTT. Protein product: CASSLDGTDDSNQPQHF. This chain uses TRBV5-1 with TRBJ1-5; 7 bases agree with TRBD1. The germline V gene encodes CDR1 SGHRS and CDR2 YFSETQ. V lost 0 bases and J lost 0; bases outside the gene matches: 6. This CDR3 has 17 amino acids.

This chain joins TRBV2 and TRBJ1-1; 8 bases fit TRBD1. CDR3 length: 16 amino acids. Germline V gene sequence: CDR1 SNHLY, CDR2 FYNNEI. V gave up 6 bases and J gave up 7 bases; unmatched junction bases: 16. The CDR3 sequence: CASSLTWEQGVGEAFF. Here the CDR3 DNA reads TGTGCCAGCAGCCTGACCTGGGAACAGGGGGTTGGTGAAGCTTTCTTT.

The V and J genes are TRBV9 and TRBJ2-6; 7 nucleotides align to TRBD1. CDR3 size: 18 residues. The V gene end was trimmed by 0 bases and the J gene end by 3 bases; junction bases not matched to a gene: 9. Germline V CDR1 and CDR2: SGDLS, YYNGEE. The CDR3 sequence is CASSVAGGSSHGANVLTF. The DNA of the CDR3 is TGTGCCAGCAGCGTAGCAGGGGGATCGTCGCATGGGGCCAACGTCCTGACTTTC.

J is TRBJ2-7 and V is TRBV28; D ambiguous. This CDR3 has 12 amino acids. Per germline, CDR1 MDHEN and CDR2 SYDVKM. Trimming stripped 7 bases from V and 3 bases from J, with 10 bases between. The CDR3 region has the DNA TGTGCCAGCAAAGGCGGTATCTACGAGCAGTACTTC. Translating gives CASKGGIYEQYF. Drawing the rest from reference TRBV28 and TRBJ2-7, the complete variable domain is DVKVTQSSRYLVKRTGEKVFLECVQDMDHENMFWYRQDPGLGLRLIYFSYDVKMKEKGDIPEGYSVSREKKERFSLILESASTNQTSMYLCASKGGIYEQYFGPGTRLTVT.

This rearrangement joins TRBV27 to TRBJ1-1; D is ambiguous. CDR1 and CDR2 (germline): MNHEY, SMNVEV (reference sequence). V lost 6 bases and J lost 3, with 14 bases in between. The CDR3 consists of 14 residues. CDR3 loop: CASSPLGRDTEAFF. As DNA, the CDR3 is TGTGCCAGCAGCCCCTTGGGGAGGGACACTGAAGCTTTCTTT.

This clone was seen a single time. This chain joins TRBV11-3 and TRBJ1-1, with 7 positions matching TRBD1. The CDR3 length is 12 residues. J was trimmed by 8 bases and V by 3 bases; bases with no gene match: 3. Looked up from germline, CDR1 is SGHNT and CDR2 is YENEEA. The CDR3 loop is CASSLTGMEAFF. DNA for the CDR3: TGTGCCAGCAGCTTGACAGGGATGGAAGCTTTCTTT.

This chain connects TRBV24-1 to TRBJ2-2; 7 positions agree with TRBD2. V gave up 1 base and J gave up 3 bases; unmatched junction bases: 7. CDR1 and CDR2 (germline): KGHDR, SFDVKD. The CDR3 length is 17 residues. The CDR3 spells CATSDLVWGGDTGELFF. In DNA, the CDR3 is TGTGCCACCAGTGATTTAGTCTGGGGGGGAGACACCGGGGAGCTGTTTTTT.

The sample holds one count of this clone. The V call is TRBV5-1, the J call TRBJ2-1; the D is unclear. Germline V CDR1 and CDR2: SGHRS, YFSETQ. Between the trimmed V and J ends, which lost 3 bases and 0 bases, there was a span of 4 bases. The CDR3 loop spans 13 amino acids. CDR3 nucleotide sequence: TGCGCCAGCAGCTCTAGCTCCTACAATGAGCAGTTCTTC. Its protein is CASSSSSYNEQFF.